These T cell receptor beta chains were read from a single sample in a study of cytomegalovirus exposure and HLA in healthy donors. Assay: immunoSEQ multiplex PCR; the TCRdb copy retains only in-frame clones and omits some. This table has 150,000 or so clones, roughly three quarters appearing once. The sequenced sample consisted of PBMCs. These receptors all come from a young man in good health and CMV-seropositive. The CDR3 runs from the conserved cysteine through the conserved F or W. A D gene is named only where the DNA matches it firmly. Some rows have no size entry. The others give once, few or many, or a class for an expanded clone.

clone size	D gene	V gene	CDR3 length	J gene	CDR3 protein	CDR3 DNA
-	TRBD2	TRBV6-5	14	TRBJ2-1	CATSRLAGSNEQFF	TGTGCCACCTCCCGACTAGCGGGGAGTAATGAGCAGTTCTTC
once	-	TRBV5-5	15	TRBJ1-4	CASSLLPPRGEKLFF	TGTGCCAGCAGCTTGCTGCCCCCCCGAGGTGAAAAACTGTTTTTT
-	TRBD1	TRBV2	15	TRBJ2-5	CASSLGDRGQETQYF	TGTGCCAGCAGTTTGGGGGACAGGGGGCAAGAGACCCAGTACTTC
-	TRBD1	TRBV5-1	14	TRBJ2-7	CASKSGTVYYEQYF	TGCGCCAGCAAGTCCGGGACAGTCTACTACGAGCAGTACTTC
few	-	TRBV19	12	TRBJ2-7	CAVREISGEQYF	TGTGCAGTACGGGAGATCTCCGGGGAGCAGTACTTC
-	-	TRBV7-2	13	TRBJ2-5	CASSLHQGETQYF	TGTGCCAGCAGTCTACACCAGGGAGAGACCCAGTACTTC
-	TRBD1	TRBV18	15	TRBJ1-1	CASSPGQGSYTEAFF	TGTGCCAGCTCACCGGGACAGGGATCTTACACTGAAGCTTTCTTT
-	TRBD1	TRBV7-3	21	TRBJ2-7	CASSLAVGGDVLPTGAYEQYF	TGTGCCAGCAGCTTAGCGGTAGGGGGCGACGTTTTACCTACTGGGGCCTACGAGCAGTACTTC
-	-	TRBV9	12	TRBJ1-5	CASGGVDQPQHF	TGTGCCAGCGGGGGGGTTGATCAGCCCCAGCATTTT
-	TRBD1	TRBV20-1	11	TRBJ1-1	CSATGLGVAFF	TGCAGTGCGACAGGGCTGGGGGTAGCTTTCTTT
-	-	TRBV27	12	TRBJ1-3	CASSPDWRTIYF	TGTGCCAGCAGTCCGGACTGGCGCACCATATATTTT
few	-	TRBV7-9	13	TRBJ1-5	CASSLGWAQPQHF	TGTGCCAGCAGCTTAGGATGGGCACAGCCCCAGCATTTT
-	-	TRBV19	14	TRBJ1-2	CASRGSGTNYGYTF	TGTGCCAGTAGAGGGTCGGGGACTAACTATGGCTACACCTTC
few	TRBD2	TRBV4-2	16	TRBJ2-1	CASSQDRGGAYNEQFF	TGTGCCAGCAGCCAAGATCGGGGGGGGGCCTACAATGAGCAGTTCTTC
-	-	TRBV6-5	15	TRBJ2-7	CASSYSPGETYEQYF	TGTGCCAGCAGTTACTCGCCAGGGGAGACCTACGAGCAGTACTTC
once	-	TRBV7-8	15	TRBJ1-5	CASSLAGGSNQPQHF	TGTGCCAGCAGCTTAGCGGGGGGAAGCAATCAGCCCCAGCATTTT
few	-	TRBV30	15	TRBJ1-6	CAWSPGGSYNSPLHF	TGTGCCTGGAGCCCGGGGGGCTCCTATAATTCACCCCTCCACTTT
few	TRBD1	TRBV25-1	15	TRBJ1-2	CASSEWDRPNYGYTF	TGTGCCAGCAGTGAGTGGGACAGACCTAACTATGGCTACACCTTC
few	-	TRBV30	10	TRBJ1-3	CAWGANTIYF	TGTGCCTGGGGGGCAAACACCATATATTTT
-	TRBD2	TRBV5-6	18	TRBJ2-2	CASSWGTSGGANTGELFF	TGTGCCAGCAGCTGGGGGACTAGCGGGGGGGCAAACACCGGGGAGCTGTTTTTT
-	TRBD1	TRBV4-1	17	TRBJ1-4	CASSQVVPGGINEKLFF	TGCGCCAGCAGCCAAGTGGTACCAGGGGGCATAAATGAAAAACTGTTTTTT
-	-	TRBV6-5	14	TRBJ1-1	CASKTGGPNTEAFF	TGTGCCAGCAAAACGGGGGGCCCGAACACTGAAGCTTTCTTT
-	TRBD1	TRBV19	15	TRBJ1-5	CASSHDRGGDQPQHF	TGTGCCAGTAGCCATGACAGGGGAGGCGATCAGCCCCAGCATTTT
-	TRBD2	TRBV18	18	TRBJ2-6	CASSPPRLAGLRANVLTF	TGTGCCAGCTCACCACCCCGACTAGCGGGCCTCAGGGCCAACGTCCTGACTTTC
-	-	TRBV30	14	TRBJ1-2	CAWSVPGQNYDYTF	TGTGCCTGGAGTGTACCTGGACAGAACTATGACTACACCTTC
-	-	TRBV2	11	TRBJ2-1	CASSPGSGQFF	TGTGCCAGCAGTCCAGGGTCCGGGCAGTTCTTC
-	-	TRBV9	16	TRBJ1-1	CASSSTARIMNTEAFF	TGTGCCAGCAGCTCAACCGCGCGGATCATGAACACTGAAGCTTTCTTT
once	TRBD1	TRBV30	15	TRBJ2-1	CAWSLRGLTYNEQFF	TGTGCCTGGAGTCTTAGGGGGCTTACCTACAATGAGCAGTTCTTC
-	-	TRBV6-6	14	TRBJ1-5	CASSYVQLNQPQHF	TGTGCCAGCAGTTATGTACAGCTCAATCAGCCCCAGCATTTT
-	-	TRBV30	11	TRBJ1-4	CAWSSGGHLVF	TGTGCCTGGAGTTCGGGGGGCCATCTCGTCTTT
once	TRBD2	TRBV5-1	16	TRBJ2-4	CASSPLAGGTKNIQYF	TGCGCCAGCAGCCCCCTAGCGGGAGGGACCAAAAACATTCAGTACTTC
-	-	TRBV6-4	13	TRBJ2-3	CASSSSGGDTQYF	-
-	TRBD2	TRBV7-6	17	TRBJ2-7	CASSLGVKRDPSYEQYF	TGTGCCAGCAGCTTAGGGGTGAAGCGGGACCCCAGCTACGAGCAGTACTTC
-	TRBD1	TRBV5-4	14	TRBJ1-1	CASSPGQGKTEAFF	TGTGCCAGCAGCCCGGGACAGGGTAAAACTGAAGCTTTCTTT
-	-	TRBV19	15	TRBJ2-5	CASTLTADRRETQYF	TGTGCCAGTACTCTGACGGCGGACAGACGAGAGACCCAGTACTTC
-	-	TRBV5-4	13	TRBJ2-2	CASSLSGSGELFF	TGTGCCAGCAGCTTGAGCGGTTCCGGGGAGCTGTTTTTT